This is a list of T cell receptor beta chains from one sample in a study of T cell responses to AZD1222 COVID-19 vaccine. Clones were read by immunoSEQ multiplex PCR, and TCRdb kept only the in-frame ones, dropping some. The sample carries roughly 150,000 clones, roughly 91% recorded once. Sequencing used peripheral blood, obtained 28 days after the second AZD1222 dose. All receptors come from an adult who received the AZD1222 COVID-19 vaccine. Each CDR3 is given with its conserved first and last residue. The order of the fields is J gene, V gene, clone size, D gene, CDR3 DNA, CDR3 protein. A D gene is named only where the DNA matches it firmly. Rows may omit the clone size; those that give it use once, few, many or a size class.

TRBJ2-6,TRBV5-4,-,-,TGTGCCAGCAGCCCAAGACAGGTCTCTGGGGCCAACGTCCTGACTTTC,CASSPRQVSGANVLTF
TRBJ2-2,TRBV3-1/TRBV3-2,-,TRBD2,TGTGCCAGCAGCTTTGGCGGGGGAAACACCGGGGAGCTGTTTTTT,CASSFGGGNTGELFF
TRBJ2-3,TRBV7-2,-,-,TGTGCCAGCAGCTTCACGAGGGCGGATCCAGATACGCAGTATTTT,CASSFTRADPDTQYF
TRBJ2-2,TRBV5-5,-,-,TGTGCCAGCAGCCCTGGACGGTTCACCGGGGAGCTGTTTTTT,CASSPGRFTGELFF
TRBJ1-2,TRBV7-2,-,-,TGTGCCAGCAGAGGACGAGCTAACTATGGCTACACCTTC,CASRGRANYGYTF
TRBJ2-1,TRBV19,once,TRBD1,TGTGCCAGTAGTCCCTGGGGACAGGGGGCTACCAATGAGCAGTTCTTC,CASSPWGQGATNEQFF
TRBJ1-4,TRBV6-6,-,-,TGTGCCAGCCGTGACGGGATCGTCGGAAAACTGTTTTTT,CASRDGIVGKLFF
TRBJ2-1,TRBV6-4,once,TRBD2,TGTGCCAGCAGTGATGGGGCGGCGGGAGGGTCCTACAATGAGCAGTTCTTC,CASSDGAAGGSYNEQFF
TRBJ1-3,TRBV30,-,TRBD1,TGTGCCTGGAGTCCCGGGACAGGGGGAAACACCATATATTTT,CAWSPGTGGNTIYF
TRBJ1-5,TRBV30,-,TRBD1,TGTGCCTGGAGTGGGGACAGGACGAATCAGCCCCAGCATTTT,CAWSGDRTNQPQHF
TRBJ1-2,TRBV6-5,-,-,TGTGCCAGCAGGACCAGACAGCCAACAAACTATGGCTACACCTTC,CASRTRQPTNYGYTF
TRBJ1-2,TRBV19,-,TRBD1,TGTGCCAGTAGTGTTACAGGGGGGAATGGCTACACCTTC,CASSVTGGNGYTF
TRBJ1-1,TRBV19,-,TRBD1,TGTGCCAGCCAAAGGGACAGGGATATCACTGAAGCTTTCTTT,CASQRDRDITEAFF
TRBJ1-6,TRBV30,-,-,TGTGCCTGGAGTCTCGGACAAGACGGATCACCCCTCCACTTT,CAWSLGQDGSPLHF
TRBJ2-1,TRBV7-9,-,-,TGTGCCAGCAGCTTGTCGCTAATAAGTTCGGATGAGCAGTTCTTC,CASSLSLISSDEQFF
TRBJ1-5,TRBV28,-,-,TGTGCCAGCCAAGGGCAGGGTGGCCGGTCCCAGCATTTT,CASQGQGGRSQHF
TRBJ1-3,TRBV13,-,-,TGTGCCAGCAGCTTGATATGGGGGGCGGCGGGAAACACCATATATTTT,CASSLIWGAAGNTIYF
TRBJ2-7,TRBV27,-,TRBD1,TGTGCCAGCAGTGGGAACAGGGGCGATGATTACGAGCAGTACTTC,CASSGNRGDDYEQYF
TRBJ2-1,TRBV7-8,-,-,TGTGCCAGCAGCCTCAAATCGGATGGGAGATACAATGAGCAGTTCTTC,CASSLKSDGRYNEQFF
TRBJ2-7,TRBV5-1,-,-,TGCGCCAGCAGCTTGTACCCCTCCTACGAGCAGTACTTC,CASSLYPSYEQYF
TRBJ1-2,TRBV6-5,-,TRBD1,TGTGCCAGCAGTTACTCAGGTCTGACAGGGTACGGCTACACCTTC,CASSYSGLTGYGYTF
TRBJ2-5,TRBV11-2,-,-,TGTGCCAGCACCCTAGGGGCCCAAGAGACCCAGTACTTC,CASTLGAQETQYF
TRBJ1-2,TRBV30,-,-,TGTGCCTGGAGTGCTTCGGAAGTCGGCTACACCTTC,CAWSASEVGYTF
TRBJ1-4,TRBV5-1,-,-,TGCGCCAGCAGCCGGGACCTTCGAAAACTGTTTTTT,CASSRDLRKLFF
TRBJ1-1,TRBV10-3,-,-,TGTGCCATCAGCAGAGGGGTTGACACTGAAGCTTTCTTT,CAISRGVDTEAFF
TRBJ2-2,TRBV24-1,few,-,TGTGCCACCAGTGATACTCCCTTTTGGGGGAACACCGGGGAGCTGTTTTTT,CATSDTPFWGNTGELFF
TRBJ1-5,TRBV6-5,-,TRBD1,TGTGCCAGCAGGGCCGGGACAGCCAGCAATCAGCCCCAGCATTTT,CASRAGTASNQPQHF
TRBJ2-6,TRBV19,-,-,TGTGCCAGTAGTACAGACAGGAAAGCGAACTCTGGGGCCAACGTCCTGACTTTC,CASSTDRKANSGANVLTF
TRBJ2-7,TRBV6-4,-,-,TGTGCCAGTGTCCCGGCCTCGCCCTTCTACGAGCAGTACTTC,CASVPASPFYEQYF
TRBJ1-4,TRBV2,many,-,TGTGCCAGCAACACCGGGACTCAAGGGGAAAAACTGTTTTTT,CASNTGTQGEKLFF
TRBJ2-1,TRBV19,-,TRBD1,TGTGCCAGTAGGACAGGGAGCTCCTACAATGAGCAGTTCTTC,CASRTGSSYNEQFF
TRBJ1-4,TRBV6-5,-,-,TGTGCCAGCAGACAACCGGGGGAAAAACTGTTTTTT,CASRQPGEKLFF
TRBJ1-1,TRBV4-2,-,-,TGTGCCAGCAGCCCAGAGACAGGCGGCGGAGCTTTCTTT,CASSPETGGGAFF
TRBJ2-1,TRBV4-1,-,TRBD2,TGCGCCAGCAGCCAAAGCCTAGCGGGGTCCCTCAGATACGACAATGAGCAGTTCTTC,CASSQSLAGSLRYDNEQFF
TRBJ2-3,TRBV3-1/TRBV3-2,-,-,TGTGCCAGCAGCCTTCCGAACACAGATACGCAGTATTTT,CASSLPNTDTQYF
TRBJ1-4,TRBV27,-,-,TGTGCCAGCAGTTTACACATCGGTCGTGCAAAGCGTGAAAAACTGTTTTTT,CASSLHIGRAKREKLFF
TRBJ1-2,TRBV6-5,-,TRBD1,TGTGCCAGCAGTTACTCGCGTCAGGGGGTTTCTGGCTACACCTTC,CASSYSRQGVSGYTF
TRBJ1-6,TRBV18,-,-,TGTGCCAGCTCACCATTCCGGGGGGTCAATTCACCCCTCCACTTT,CASSPFRGVNSPLHF
TRBJ2-3,TRBV27,-,-,TGTGCCAGCAACGGGGATAGCACAGATACGCAGTATTTT,CASNGDSTDTQYF
TRBJ1-2,TRBV24-1,-,TRBD1,TGTGCCACCAGTGGCAGGGGGTTCGATGGCTACACCTTC,CATSGRGFDGYTF
TRBJ2-5,TRBV7-9,many,-,TGTGCCAGCAGCGCGAATACGGGGCCACAAGAGACCCAGTACTTC,CASSANTGPQETQYF
TRBJ2-7,TRBV5-6,-,-,TGTGCCAGCAGCTTGGACAGTATCGCCGGGAACTACGAGCAGTACTTC,CASSLDSIAGNYEQYF
TRBJ2-7,TRBV6-2/TRBV6-3,-,TRBD2,TGTGCCAGCAGTTACCTTGATAGGACTAGCGGAAATTACGAGCAGTACTTC,CASSYLDRTSGNYEQYF
TRBJ1-2,TRBV5-1,-,-,TGCGCCAGCAGCTTACTCACGGGGGGCAGCTATGGCTACACCTTC,CASSLLTGGSYGYTF
TRBJ1-2,TRBV20-1,few,-,TGCAGTGCCAGTAGTCTCTCCTATGGCTACACCTTC,CSASSLSYGYTF
TRBJ2-3,TRBV5-4,-,-,TGTGCCAGCAGCTTGCCGCCCGACGATACGCAGTATTTT,CASSLPPDDTQYF
TRBJ2-5,TRBV6-5,once,-,TGTGCCAGCAGCAAACAGCGGGCGCTTCAAGAGACCCAGTACTTC,CASSKQRALQETQYF
TRBJ2-1,TRBV29-1,-,-,TGCAGCGGACTTATACACAATGAGCAGTTCTTC,CSGLIHNEQFF
TRBJ1-4,TRBV24-1,-,TRBD1,TGTGCCACCAGTTCGCCGGGACAGGGGAAGGAAAAACTGTTTTTT,CATSSPGQGKEKLFF
TRBJ2-7,TRBV6-1,once,TRBD1,TGTGCCAGCAGTGACCGGACAGGGGGCGAATCCTCACCCTACGAGCAGTACTTC,CASSDRTGGESSPYEQYF
TRBJ1-1,TRBV18,-,-,TGTGCCAGCTCACCTACTGGGTCAGAAGCTTTCTTT,CASSPTGSEAFF
TRBJ2-4,TRBV7-2,-,-,TGTGCCAGCGAGGCACGAGAAGCCAAAAACAGACTCTACTTC,CASEAREAKNRLYF
TRBJ1-4,TRBV18,once,-,TGTGCCAGCTCACCAAATCAGGCCGTCGAGGGTGAAAAACTGTTTTTT,CASSPNQAVEGEKLFF
TRBJ1-3,TRBV12-3/TRBV12-4,-,TRBD1,TGTGCCAGCAAACGGACAGGGTCAGTGACCATATATTTT,CASKRTGSVTIYF
TRBJ1-6,TRBV6-1,-,-,TGTGCCAGCAGTGATGTACCTGGGTCACCCCTCCACTTT,CASSDVPGSPLHF
TRBJ1-6,TRBV18,-,-,TGTGCCAGCTCATCAGGGTTAAATTCACCCCTCCACTTT,CASSSGLNSPLHF
TRBJ2-1,TRBV11-2,-,-,TGTGCCAGCAGCTTTGCGAATGAGCAGTTCTTC,CASSFANEQFF